The 20 T cell receptor beta chains given below trace back to one sample, sequenced in a study of response to subunit inactivated influenza vaccine. TCRdb reprocessed the RT-PCR reads via MiXCR and lists one record per CDR3 protein. Seen here are about 500,000 distinct CDR3 sequences, approximately 15% observed once, and the top ten hold 3%. The source was CD4+ T cells sorted from PBMCs, collected roughly 24 months after vaccination. These receptors originate from a man in his fifties or sixties who received an inactivated influenza vaccine.

This chain connects TRBV4-2 to TRBJ1-2; D is ambiguous. Trimming cost V 1 base and J 4 bases, with 16 bases left between them. Germline V gene sequence: CDR1 LGHNA, CDR2 YNFKEQ. This CDR3 comprises 16 residues. CDR3 in DNA: TGTGCCAGCAGCCAAGCGGGGATTCGAGAGGGCTATGGCTACACCTTC. This sequence encodes CASSQAGIREGYGYTF.

A few counts support this clonotype. The chain uses TRBV7-6 and TRBJ2-5; D is unclear. This CDR3 has 14 amino acids. The V end was cut by 3 bases, the J end by 0 bases, with 8 bases between. The germline gives CDR1 SGHVS, CDR2 FNYEAQ. DNA for the CDR3: TGTGCCAGCAGCTTCGGACGGAACCAAGAGACCCAGTACTTC. Its translation is CASSFGRNQETQYF. Variable domain in full (rest from reference TRBV7-6 and TRBJ2-5): GAGVSQSPRYKVTKRGQDVALRCDPISGHVSLYWYRQALGQGPEFLTYFNYEAQQDKSGLPNDRFSAERPEGSISTLTIQRTEQRDSAMYRCASSFGRNQETQYFGPGTRLLVL.

The genes are TRBV6-1 and TRBJ2-7; D perhaps matches TRBD1 (6 bases). There are 12 residues in the CDR3. Germline V gene data show CDR1 as MNHNS and CDR2 as SASEGT. Here the CDR3 DNA reads TGTGGAAGTGAAGGGGACACCTACGAGCAGTACTTC. Its protein product is CGSEGDTYEQYF.

This clonotype was detected many times. The chain uses TRBV28 and TRBJ2-5, with 8 bases aligning to TRBD1. Trimming took 5 bases from V and 3 from J; bases not matched to a gene: 5. Germline V gene data show CDR1 as MDHEN and CDR2 as SYDVKM. The CDR3 totals 14 residues. CDR3 protein: CASSTRQGKETQYF. The CDR3 DNA is TGTGCCAGCAGTACTCGACAGGGGAAAGAGACCCAGTACTTC.

The V gene is TRBV6-1, the J gene TRBJ1-2, with D uncertain. The germline CDR1 and CDR2 sequences are MNHNS and SASEGT. The CDR3 length is 11 residues. Trimming took off 8 bases at V and 7 bases at J, with 11 bases between the two ends. The DNA for the CDR3 is TGTGCCAGCTTCCTTTCTCGTGGCTACACCTTC. Translating gives CASFLSRGYTF.

This clonotype was seen more than once but under ten times. The chain uses TRBV24-1 and TRBJ2-2; D unclear. Germline V gives CDR1 KGHDR, CDR2 SFDVKD. The CDR3 contains 15 residues. Trimming removed 0 bases at V and 2 bases at J, with 6 bases between. CDR3 sequence: CATSDLNTNTGELFF. The CDR3 coding sequence is TGTGCCACCAGTGATTTGAATACCAACACCGGGGAGCTGTTTTTT.

The J gene is TRBJ2-1, the V gene TRBV10-3; 13 bases fit TRBD2. The CDR3 has 15 residues. The germline V gene has CDR1 ENHRY and CDR2 SYGVKD. The V gene end was trimmed by 4 bases and the J gene end by 5 bases; junction bases not matched to a gene: 2. CDR3 DNA: TGTGCCATCAGTGTTACTAGCGGGGGGGACAATGAGCAGTTCTTC. This gives the protein CAISVTSGGDNEQFF.

The chain employs TRBV6-2 or TRBV6-3 and TRBJ2-4, with D perhaps matching TRBD1 (6 bases). Germline CDR1 reads MNHEY; CDR2 reads SVGEGT. This CDR3 spans 16 amino acids. V was shortened by 10 bases and J by 0 bases, with 19 bases between the two germline ends. The CDR3 spells CATRTPGHLAKNIQYF. The CDR3 DNA is TGTGCCACAAGAACCCCGGGACACTTAGCCAAAAACATTCAGTACTTC.

This clonotype has only a few counts. J is TRBJ2-2 and V is TRBV7-2; TRBD2 agrees at 11 bases. V lost 6 bases to trimming and J lost 6 bases; unmatched junction nucleotides: 6. CDR1 and CDR2 (germline): SGHTA, FQGNSA. This CDR3 region has 15 residues. In nucleotides, the CDR3 is TGTGCCAGCAGAGTAGCGGGGGGGCCCCCCGGGGAGCTGTTTTTT. Its protein product is CASRVAGGPPGELFF. Looking up the rest from reference TRBV7-2 and TRBJ2-2 gives the full variable domain: GAGVSQSPSNKVTEKGKDVELRCDPISGHTALYWYRQSLGQGLEFLIYFQGNSAPDKSGLPSDRFSAERTGGSVSTLTIQRTQQEDSAVYLCASRVAGGPPGELFFGEGSRLTVL.

J is TRBJ2-5 and V is TRBV5-1; TRBD2 is a possible D gene (6 bases). The CDR3 consists of 14 residues. The V end was cut by 0 bases, the J end by 3 bases, with 9 bases between. CDR1 is SGHRS and CDR2 is YFSETQ in the germline V gene. CDR3 coding DNA: TGCGCCAGCAGCTTGGAGTGGACTAAAGAGACCCAGTACTTC. Translating gives CASSLEWTKETQYF.

The chain has TRBV7-3 and TRBJ2-3; TRBD1 might be the D (5 bases). The ends were cut back, 5 bases at V and 4 bases at J, with 13 bases in the middle. The CDR3 covers 14 residues. Germline V gene lookup returns CDR1 SGHTA and CDR2 FQGTGA. The CDR3: CASSRSLGADTQYF. The CDR3, as DNA: TGTGCCAGCAGCCGCTCTCTAGGGGCAGATACGCAGTATTTT.

This clonotype was picked up a small number of times. The V call is TRBV12-3 or TRBV12-4, the J call TRBJ2-5; perhaps D is TRBD1 or TRBD2 (6 bases each). This CDR3 comprises 15 residues. V lost 3 bases to trimming and J lost 5 bases, with 16 bases between them. CDR3 protein: CASSLAGGGGETQYF. The DNA of the CDR3 is TGTGCCAGCAGTTTGGCGGGTGGAGGGGGGGAGACCCAGTACTTC.

J is TRBJ1-4 and V is TRBV5-6; D not certain. Trimming shortened V by 3 bases and J by 0 bases, and 9 bases separated the two germline ends. Per the germline V gene, CDR1 is SGHDT and CDR2 is YYEEEE. This CDR3 is built from 15 residues. CDR3 sequence (DNA): TGTGCCAGCAGCTCGGACGGTGCAACTAATGAAAAACTGTTTTTT. Translation: CASSSDGATNEKLFF.

This clonotype was seen more than once but under ten times. This chain uses TRBV4-3 with TRBJ2-2; no firm D call. The length of the CDR3 is 15 residues. The germline CDR1 and CDR2 sequences are LGHNA and YSLEER. Trimming stripped 0 bases from V and 5 bases from J, with 10 bases between. The CDR3 DNA follows: TGCGCCAGCAGCCAAGACCTCGGGTGGACCGGGGAGCTGTTTTTT. This gives the protein CASSQDLGWTGELFF.

This sequence joins TRBV20-1 and TRBJ1-2; a weak D match, TRBD1 (5 bases). The germline V gene has CDR1 DFQATT and CDR2 SNEGSKA (reference sequence). This CDR3 is 12 amino acids long. Trimming removed 5 bases from V and 7 bases from J, with 14 bases in between. CDR3 loop: CSASGGFGGYTF. The DNA of the CDR3 is TGCAGTGCTTCCGGGGGATTCGGTGGCTACACCTTC.

This rearrangement joins TRBV5-1 to TRBJ2-7; the D is unclear. CDR3 length: 17 amino acids. From germline, CDR1 is SGHRS and CDR2 YFSETQ. The V and J ends lost 0 bases and 0 bases respectively, with 16 bases between them. The CDR3 loop is CASSLAPGNRVSYEQYF. As DNA, the CDR3 is TGCGCCAGCAGCTTGGCGCCTGGGAACAGAGTCTCCTACGAGCAGTACTTC.

This chain uses TRBV7-2 with TRBJ1-2; 9 bases are shared with TRBD1. There are 15 residues in the CDR3. The ends lost 5 bases at V and 8 bases at J; junction bases unmatched: 12. Germline V gene data show CDR1 as SGHTA and CDR2 as FQGNSA. This CDR3 reads CASSLNRGQGGGYTF. CDR3 DNA sequence: TGTGCCAGCAGCCTAAATCGGGGACAGGGTGGAGGCTACACCTTC.

This clonotype has just a few counts. The gene calls are TRBV20-1 and TRBJ1-4; TRBD1 agrees at 7 bases. V shed 2 bases, J shed 7 bases, and the junction held 4 bases outside the gene matches. Germline CDR1 DFQATT, CDR2 SNEGSKA (reference sequence). The CDR3 has 13 amino acids. CDR3 coding DNA: TGCAGTGCTAGACGACAGGGCAGTGAAAAACTGTTTTTT. Translating gives CSARRQGSEKLFF.

V is TRBV14 and J is TRBJ2-2, with TRBD1 matching 11 bases. Per germline, CDR1 SGHDN and CDR2 FVKESK. The CDR3 loop spans 18 amino acids. J lost 0 bases, V lost 2 bases, and 5 bases had no gene match. The CDR3 sequence is CASSQRRTGGANTGELFF. DNA for the CDR3: TGTGCCAGCAGCCAAAGGAGGACAGGGGGCGCGAACACCGGGGAGCTGTTTTTT.

This clonotype was observed at least ten times. The chain is built from TRBV12-3 or TRBV12-4 and TRBJ2-3; no clear D. Deletions cut 1 base from V and 0 bases from J, with 11 bases between. This CDR3 has 16 residues. CDR3 sequence reads: CASSLGVSPSTDTQYF. In nucleotides, the CDR3 is TGTGCCAGCAGTTTAGGAGTTAGCCCTAGCACAGATACGCAGTATTTT.